These T cell receptor beta chains were read from a single sample in a study of blood T cell repertoires in COVID-19. The repertoire was sequenced with immunoSEQ multiplex PCR; TCRdb's copy has only in-frame clones and lacks some. Seen here are around 70,000 clones, 85% to 90% observed once, and the top ten hold more than 1.5%. The sequenced sample was peripheral blood. These receptors were collected from a woman of 80 years or more with active or convalescent COVID-19. Each CDR3 is given with its conserved first and last residue. Each record gives: J gene, V gene, D gene, CDR3 length, clone size, CDR3 protein, CDR3 DNA. A D gene is named only where the DNA matches it firmly. Rows may omit the clone size; those that give it use once, few, many or a size class.

>TRBJ2-1|TRBV4-1|.|15|.
CASSQAFSGNNEQFF
TGCGCCAGCAGCCAAGCCTTCTCAGGGAACAATGAGCAGTTCTTC
>TRBJ2-5|TRBV9|TRBD2|16|.
CASSTWSSGGRETQYF
TGTGCCAGCAGCACCTGGTCTAGCGGGGGTCGGGAGACCCAGTACTTC
>TRBJ2-3|TRBV7-2|TRBD1|16|.
CASSPGGDSRTDTQYF
TGTGCCAGCAGCCCTGGTGGGGACAGCCGCACAGATACGCAGTATTTT
>TRBJ2-7|TRBV10-1|.|13|.
CASSVGGRDEQYF
TGCGCCAGCAGTGTCGGGGGGCGAGACGAGCAGTACTTC
>TRBJ2-2|TRBV27|.|14|few
CASSPRDTTGELFF
TGTGCCAGCAGTCCGAGGGACACCACCGGGGAGCTGTTTTTT
>TRBJ1-1|TRBV5-1|.|16|.
CASSWGSRRGHTEAFF
TGCGCCAGCTCTTGGGGCTCCAGGAGGGGCCACACTGAAGCTTTCTTT
>TRBJ1-2|TRBV7-2|.|14|.
CASSGHRASYGYTF
TGTGCCAGCAGCGGGCACAGGGCGAGCTATGGCTACACCTTC
>TRBJ2-7|TRBV5-6|TRBD2|18|.
CASSLELAGGPLSYEQYF
TGTGCCAGCAGCTTGGAACTAGCGGGAGGACCCCTCTCCTACGAGCAGTACTTC
>TRBJ2-7|TRBV12-5|TRBD1|16|.
CASGPRQTGASYEQYF
TGTGCTAGTGGTCCCAGACAGACAGGGGCCTCCTACGAGCAGTACTTC
>TRBJ1-2|TRBV14|.|16|.
CASSQDIPGANYGYTF
TGTGCCAGCAGCCAAGATATACCGGGAGCTAACTATGGCTACACCTTC
>TRBJ2-7|TRBV5-1|TRBD2|17|.
CASSLNLAGEVSYEQYF
TGCGCCAGCAGCTTGAACTTAGCGGGAGAAGTTTCCTACGAGCAGTACTTC
>TRBJ2-1|TRBV2|.|17|.
CASSEAQDPRGSNEQFF
TGTGCCAGCAGTGAAGCTCAGGACCCTCGGGGGTCCAATGAGCAGTTCTTC
>TRBJ2-5|TRBV19|.|13|.
CASSTRGRETQYF
TGTGCCAGTAGTACCAGGGGTCGGGAGACCCAGTACTTC
>TRBJ2-1|TRBV12-5|TRBD1|19|.
CASGLVLSRGSLSYNEQFF
TGTGCTAGTGGTTTGGTACTCTCCAGGGGGTCCCTCTCCTACAATGAGCAGTTCTTC
>TRBJ1-3|TRBV19|TRBD1|13|.
CASTRQGGHTIYF
TGTGCCAGTACCCGACAGGGTGGCCACACCATATATTTT
>TRBJ1-1|TRBV27|.|13|.
CASSLSRDTEAFF
TGTGCCAGCAGTTTAAGCAGGGACACTGAAGCTTTCTTT
>TRBJ2-1|TRBV11-2|.|13|.
CASSSGPLATPLF
TGTGCCAGCAGCAGTGGACCCCTAGCCACCCCGCTCTTC
>TRBJ2-3|TRBV19|TRBD1|14|.
CASRDRGRTDTQYF
TGTGCCAGTAGAGACAGGGGACGCACAGATACGCAGTATTTT
>TRBJ1-5|TRBV6-5|.|14|.
CASTPTDSNQPQHF
TGTGCCAGCACTCCGACAGATAGCAATCAGCCCCAGCATTTT
>TRBJ2-7|TRBV5-1|.|17|once
CASSLGISRDRAYEQYF
TGCGCCAGCAGCTTGGGAATAAGTAGAGACAGAGCCTACGAGCAGTACTTC
>TRBJ2-3|TRBV3-1/TRBV3-2|.|14|.
CASSQDPNSDTQYF
TGTGCCAGCAGCCAAGATCCAAACTCAGATACGCAGTATTTT
>TRBJ2-7|TRBV7-2|.|11|few
CASSESYEQYF
TGTGCCAGCAGCGAGAGCTACGAGCAGTACTTC
>TRBJ1-2|TRBV14|.|13|.
CASSQDRTRGYTF
TGTGCCAGCAGCCAAGATCGTACGCGCGGCTACACCTTC
>TRBJ2-5|TRBV7-6|.|15|.
CASSFRRGGQETQYF
TGTGCCAGCAGTTTCAGGAGAGGAGGTCAAGAGACCCAGTACTTC
>TRBJ2-3|TRBV10-1|.|14|.
CASSRDTSPVTQYF
TGCGCCAGCAGCCGGGACACCTCTCCAGTCACGCAGTATTTT
>TRBJ1-5|TRBV19|TRBD1|14|.
CASIRTGRNQPQHF
TGTGCCAGTATTCGGACAGGCCGCAATCAGCCCCAGCATTTT
>TRBJ2-7|TRBV7-9|.|13|.
CASSLAGVDEQYF
TGTGCCAGCAGCTTAGCGGGAGTGGACGAGCAGTACTTC
>TRBJ2-3|TRBV19|TRBD2|15|.
CATTPGLADTDTQYF
TGTGCCACCACCCCGGGACTAGCGGACACAGATACGCAGTATTTT
>TRBJ2-7|TRBV19|TRBD2|18|.
CASSNIKRGSLAGEEQYF
TGTGCCAGTAGTAACATAAAAAGGGGGAGTCTAGCGGGAGAAGAGCAGTACTTC
>TRBJ1-2|TRBV3-1/TRBV3-2|.|17|.
CASSQDPAFRGANGYTF
TGTGCCAGCAGCCAAGATCCGGCCTTCAGGGGCGCAAATGGCTACACCTTC
>TRBJ1-1|TRBV4-3|.|13|.
CASSTTGGFEAFF
TGCGCCAGCAGCACCACGGGGGGTTTTGAAGCTTTCTTT
>TRBJ1-3|TRBV7-2|.|12|.
CASSFRAGTIYF
TGTGCCAGCAGCTTTCGCGCCGGCACCATATATTTT
>TRBJ2-2|TRBV3-1/TRBV3-2|.|15|.
CASSQVRGGVGELFF
TGTGCCAGCAGCCAAGTACGGGGTGGGGTCGGGGAGCTGTTTTTT
>TRBJ2-1|TRBV25-1|TRBD1|15|.
CASSESGTVNNEQFF
TGTGCCAGCAGTGAATCGGGGACAGTAAACAATGAGCAGTTCTTC
>TRBJ2-3|TRBV7-2|TRBD1|14|.
CASSLAQGAHYKYF
TGTGCCAGCAGCTTAGCGCAGGGGGCGCATTATAAGTATTTT
>TRBJ2-5|TRBV5-1|.|14|once
CASSFASGVETQYF
TGCGCCAGCAGCTTTGCCTCGGGAGTAGAGACCCAGTACTTC
>TRBJ2-1|TRBV4-2|.|14|few
CASSQDLVYNEQFF
TGTGCCAGCAGCCAAGATCTAGTTTACAATGAGCAGTTCTTC
>TRBJ1-2|TRBV29-1|TRBD1|16|.
CSGFNGQGLLGYGYTF
TGCAGCGGATTCAACGGACAGGGACTACTGGGGTATGGCTACACCTTC
>TRBJ2-5|TRBV5-4|.|13|.
CASSFRTVETQYF
TGTGCCAGCAGCTTCAGGACAGTGGAGACCCAGTACTTC
>TRBJ2-7|TRBV9|.|15|.
CASSPGSSGAYEQYF
TGTGCCAGCAGCCCAGGTTCGAGTGGTGCCTACGAGCAGTACTTC
>TRBJ1-2|TRBV4-3|.|13|few
CASSQDLNYGYTF
TGCGCCAGCAGCCAAGATCTAAACTATGGCTACACCTTC
>TRBJ2-4|TRBV7-2|TRBD2|19|few
CASSYRLAGGPLAKNIQYF
TGTGCCAGCAGCTACCGACTAGCGGGAGGTCCCCTAGCCAAAAACATTCAGTACTTC
>TRBJ2-5|TRBV19|.|15|.
CASSLTPLYQETQYF
TGTGCCAGTAGTCTCACTCCGCTTTACCAAGAGACCCAGTACTTC
>TRBJ2-1|TRBV5-3|TRBD1|17|.
CARSLASTGTVNNEQFF
TGTGCCAGAAGCTTGGCTAGTACCGGGACAGTTAACAATGAGCAGTTCTTC
>TRBJ2-5|TRBV7-2|.|15|.
CASSFNKGMEETQYF
TGTGCCAGCAGCTTTAACAAGGGGATGGAAGAGACCCAGTACTTC
>TRBJ2-3|TRBV7-2|.|14|.
CASSLLAFKDTQYF
TGTGCCAGCAGCTTACTAGCTTTCAAAGATACGCAGTATTTT
>TRBJ2-1|TRBV9|TRBD2|16|.
CASSVAPAGEHNEQFF
TGTGCCAGCAGCGTAGCCCCAGCGGGAGAGCACAATGAGCAGTTCTTC
>TRBJ2-1|TRBV19|TRBD2|17|.
CASSSHGTSGRAGEQFF
TGTGCCAGTAGTAGCCACGGGACTAGCGGGAGGGCGGGCGAGCAGTTCTTC
>TRBJ2-2|TRBV7-9|.|15|.
CASSFAGPNTGELFF
TGTGCCAGCAGCTTCGCGGGACCCAACACCGGGGAGCTGTTTTTT
>TRBJ2-3|TRBV18|.|14|.
CASRQGSGADTQYF
TGTGCCAGCCGACAGGGTTCGGGAGCAGATACGCAGTATTTT
>TRBJ1-2|TRBV15|TRBD1|16|.
CATSRDLLQGRYGYTF
TGTGCCACCAGCAGAGATCTCTTACAGGGGCGCTATGGCTACACCTTC
>TRBJ2-3|TRBV11-3|TRBD2|15|.
CASSWTGTNTDTQYF
TGTGCCAGCAGCTGGACCGGGACTAACACAGATACGCAGTATTTT
>TRBJ1-1|TRBV5-1|.|13|.
CAARRDPNTEAFF
TGCGCCGCGCGGCGGGACCCGAACACTGAAGCTTTCTTT
>TRBJ2-5|TRBV2|.|15|.
CASNQRSPGWETQYF
TGTGCCAGCAACCAGCGGAGCCCCGGGTGGGAGACCCAGTACTTC
>TRBJ2-3|TRBV24-1|TRBD2|20|few
CATPFGRSSGRELGTDTQYF
TGTGCCACCCCCTTCGGGAGGAGTAGCGGGAGGGAATTAGGGACAGATACGCAGTATTTT